Presented here are 4 T cell receptor beta chains from one specimen sequenced in a study of T-cell memory formation after mild COVID-19. Each CDR3 protein gets one entry after TCRdb re-called the 5' RACE reads with MiXCR. The sample includes about 250,000 distinct CDR3 sequences, 15% of them seen just once. The specimen was PBMCs or a T cell subset sorted from them (not recorded which). The receptors come from an adult woman who had mild COVID-19 (a few samples of this study predate the infection). Cell type and time point are not known.

This clonotype came up a few times. This sequence joins TRBV5-1 and TRBJ2-2; 8 nucleotides line up with TRBD2. Trimming cost V 6 bases and J 6 bases; bases outside gene matches: 10. CDR3 length: 15 residues. The germline V gene encodes CDR1 SGHRS and CDR2 YFSETQ. Here the CDR3 DNA reads TGCGCCAGCACCCTTCGGACTAGCCCTCCCGGGGAGCTGTTTTTT. It codes for CASTLRTSPPGELFF.

The chain joins TRBV10-3 to TRBJ2-3, with D perhaps TRBD1 (5 bases). V lost 3 bases to trimming and J lost 2 bases, with 6 bases between them. Germline CDR1 is ENHRY and CDR2 is SYGVKD. This CDR3 comprises 13 residues. Here the CDR3 DNA reads TGTGCCATCAGTGAAGGGGACACAGATACGCAGTATTTT. It translates to CAISEGDTDTQYF.

The chain is built from TRBV24-1 and TRBJ2-5, with TRBD1 matching 9 bases. Germline lookup yields CDR1 KGHDR and CDR2 SFDVKD. CDR3 length: 12 amino acids. V shed 5 bases and J 9 bases; nucleotides not matched to a gene: 3. The CDR3 protein is CATSGGTGPQYF. For the CDR3, the DNA is TGTGCCACCAGTGGCGGGACAGGGCCCCAGTACTTC.

This sequence joins TRBV4-1 and TRBJ2-2; D is unresolved. The CDR3 extends over 14 amino acids. Germline V gives CDR1 MGHRA, CDR2 YSYEKL. V lost 0 bases to trimming and J lost 2 bases, with 4 bases between them. The CDR3: CASSQEENTGELFF. CDR3 nucleotides: TGCGCCAGCAGCCAAGAAGAAAACACCGGGGAGCTGTTTTTT.